What follows describes a single T cell receptor (beta chain). Its antigen is not identified. Germline V lookup: CDR1 SGDLS, CDR2 YYNGEE. Trimming took 4 bases from V and 6 from J; bases not matched to a gene: 9. The CDR3 is 14 residues long. The PCR had 60 Vbeta and 13 Jbeta primers. Generated by immunoSEQ multiplex PCR, the TCRdb table keeps only in-frame clones and is missing some. The data show some 44,000 clones, roughly 90% seen once. This record belongs to a study of cytomegalovirus exposure and HLA in healthy donors. Broader study findings: Despite most TCR sequences being rare, some public TCRs occurred in many donors.

This clonotype was sampled from a woman between 35 and 50 years old in good health and CMV-seropositive. The V and J genes are TRBV9 and TRBJ2-5; 7 positions agree with TRBD1. Sequencing was carried out using PBMCs. The CDR3 DNA reads as TGTGCCAGCAGCACCCTGACAGGGTCAAAGACCCAGTACTTC. Translated: CASSTLTGSKTQYF.